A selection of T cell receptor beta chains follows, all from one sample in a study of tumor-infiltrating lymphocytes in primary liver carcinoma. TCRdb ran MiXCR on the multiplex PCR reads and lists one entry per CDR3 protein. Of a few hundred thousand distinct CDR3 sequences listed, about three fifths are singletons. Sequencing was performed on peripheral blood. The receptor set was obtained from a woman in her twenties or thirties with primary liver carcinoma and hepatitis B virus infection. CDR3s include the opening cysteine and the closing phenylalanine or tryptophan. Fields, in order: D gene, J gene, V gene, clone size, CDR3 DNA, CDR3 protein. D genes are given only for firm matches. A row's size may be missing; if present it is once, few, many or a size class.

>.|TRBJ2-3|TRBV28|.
TGTGCCAGCAGTTTGGTGATGGAAAAAGGGGCTTATACGCAGTATTTT
CASSLVMEKGAYTQYF
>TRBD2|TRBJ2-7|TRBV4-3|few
TGCGCCAGCAGCCAAGTTGGGGGGGCCTACGAGCAGTACTTC
CASSQVGGAYEQYF
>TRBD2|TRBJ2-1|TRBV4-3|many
TGCGCCAGCAGCCAAGATAGTGCTAGCGGACTTTGGGGCTCCTACAATGAGCAGTTCTTC
CASSQDSASGLWGSYNEQFF
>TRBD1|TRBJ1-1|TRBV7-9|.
TGTGCCAGCAGCTTGACAGGGGGCGCGAACACTGAAGCTTTCTTT
CASSLTGGANTEAFF
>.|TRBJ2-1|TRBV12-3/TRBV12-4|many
TGTGCCAGCAGTTTTGTACGTACTAGGAGCTCCTACAATGAGCAGTTCTTC
CASSFVRTRSSYNEQFF
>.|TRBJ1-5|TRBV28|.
TGTGCCAGCAGTGACCCGGGTCAGCCCCAGCATTTT
CASSDPGQPQHF
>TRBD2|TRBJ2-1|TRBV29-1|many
TGCAGCGTTTTACTAGCGAGGGGCGACAATGAGCAGTTCTTC
CSVLLARGDNEQFF
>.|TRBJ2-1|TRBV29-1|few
TGCAGCGTTGGAGCGGAACCGTACTACAATGAGCAGTTCTTC
CSVGAEPYYNEQFF
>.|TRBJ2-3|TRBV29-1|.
TGCAGCGTTGAAGAGAGCGCAGATACGCAGTATTTT
CSVEESADTQYF
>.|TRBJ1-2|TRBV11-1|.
TGTGCCAGCAACTTTCAAACGGGGAACTATGGCTACACCTTC
CASNFQTGNYGYTF
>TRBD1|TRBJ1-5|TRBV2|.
TGTGCCAGCAGAGTCGGGACAGTAAGCAATCAGCCCCAGCATTTT
CASRVGTVSNQPQHF
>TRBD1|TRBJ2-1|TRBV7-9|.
TGTGCCAGCAGCTTCCCTCCCACTGGACAGGGAGAGCAGTTCTTC
CASSFPPTGQGEQFF
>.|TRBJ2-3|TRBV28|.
TGTGCTAGCCAGGACCAGACGTTGGATAGGCAGTATTTT
CASQDQTLDRQYF
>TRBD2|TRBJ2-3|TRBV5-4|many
TGTGCCAGCAGCTTGGGAGCGGGAGGACGCACAGATACGCAGTATTTT
CASSLGAGGRTDTQYF
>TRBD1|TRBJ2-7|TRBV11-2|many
TGTGCCAGCAGCGGCAACAGGGGGCTCTACGAGCAGTACTTC
CASSGNRGLYEQYF
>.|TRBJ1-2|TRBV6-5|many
TGTGCCAGCAGCTCGCCAGGCTATGGCTACACCTTC
CASSSPGYGYTF
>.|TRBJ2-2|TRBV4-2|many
TGTGCCAGCAACCGGGAACACACCGGGGAGCTGTTTTTT
CASNREHTGELFF
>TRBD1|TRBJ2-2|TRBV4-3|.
TGCGCCTGCAGCCAAGTTCTAGGGACAGCGAACACCGGGGAGCTGTTTTTT
CACSQVLGTANTGELFF
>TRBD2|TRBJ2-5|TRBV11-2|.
TGTGCCAGCAGCTTAGGGGGGACTAGGGTCGAAGATACCCAGTACTTC
CASSLGGTRVEDTQYF
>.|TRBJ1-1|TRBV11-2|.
TGTGCCAGCATATACTTGAAAAGGGGACTGAACACTGAAGCTTTCTTT
CASIYLKRGLNTEAFF
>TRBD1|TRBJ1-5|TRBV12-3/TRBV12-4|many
TGTGCCAGCAGTTCTGACAGGGGGAAGCTAAATCAGCCCCAGCATTTT
CASSSDRGKLNQPQHF
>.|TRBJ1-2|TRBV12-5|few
TGTGCTAGTGGTTCTTCGTTGACAGCGAACTATGGCTACACCTTC
CASGSSLTANYGYTF
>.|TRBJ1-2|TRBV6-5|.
TGTGCCAGCAGTTACCGGTTGTCGGGGGGGGAAGGCTACACCTTC
CASSYRLSGGEGYTF
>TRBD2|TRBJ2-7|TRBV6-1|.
TGTGACAGCAGCCAGCGGGAGGTGTACGTGCAGTACTTC
CDSSQREVYVQYF
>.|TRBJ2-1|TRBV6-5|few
TGTGCCAGCAGTTATACCCAAGGCTACAGTGAGCAGTTCTTC
CASSYTQGYSEQFF
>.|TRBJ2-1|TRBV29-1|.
TGCAGCGTTGACACTTCGGGAGTCTTACGGGATGAGCAGTTCTTC
CSVDTSGVLRDEQFF
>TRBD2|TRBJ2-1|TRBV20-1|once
TGCAGTGCTAGAGAGGGACTAGCGGGACCCTTTAGTGAGCAGTTCTTC
CSAREGLAGPFSEQFF
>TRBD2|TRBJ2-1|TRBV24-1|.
TGTGCCACCAGTGATTTCGCGGGAGGAAGAAATGAGCAGTTCTTC
CATSDFAGGRNEQFF
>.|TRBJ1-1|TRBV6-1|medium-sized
TGTGCCAGCAGCTCCCGGGGGTCGTACACTGAAGCTTTCTTT
CASSSRGSYTEAFF
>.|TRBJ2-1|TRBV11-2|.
TGTGCCAGCAGCTTTGGGTCCTACGATGATCAGTTCTTC
CASSFGSYDDQFF
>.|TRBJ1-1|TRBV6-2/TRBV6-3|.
TGTGCCAGCAGTTACCCGAGAGAAGCTTTCTTT
CASSYPREAFF
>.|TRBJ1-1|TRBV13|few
TGTGCCAGCAGCTCAAGAGAACTGAACACTGAAGCTTTCTTT
CASSSRELNTEAFF
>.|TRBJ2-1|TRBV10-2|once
TGCGCCAGCAGTGACAGGGGCTTCTACAATGAGCAGTTCTTC
CASSDRGFYNEQFF
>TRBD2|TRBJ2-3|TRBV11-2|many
TGTGCCAGCAGGCCAACTAGCGCTAGCACAGATACGCAGTATTTT
CASRPTSASTDTQYF
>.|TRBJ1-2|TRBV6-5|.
TGTGCCAGCACCGCGACGGCAGCCTATGGTTACACCTTC
CASTATAAYGYTF
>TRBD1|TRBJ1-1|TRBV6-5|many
TGTGCCAGCAGTTACTCAGAGGGGGCGCCCACTGAAGCTTTCTTT
CASSYSEGAPTEAFF
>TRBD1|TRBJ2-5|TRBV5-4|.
TGTGCCAGCAGCCCGGCTGACAGGGTGTTTGTAGAGACCCAGTACTTC
CASSPADRVFVETQYF
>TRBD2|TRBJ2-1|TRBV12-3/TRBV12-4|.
TGTGCCAGCAGCCCGACTAGCGGGAGGGGGGGCTACAATGAGCAGTTCTTC
CASSPTSGRGGYNEQFF